The clone carrying this T cell receptor (beta chain) was observed a handful of times. The antigen remains undetermined. This CDR3 is missing its conserved last phenylalanine or tryptophan, likely due to a read error. This CDR3 contains 13 residues. V lost 6 bases to trimming and J lost 2 bases, with 13 bases between them. The germline CDR1 and CDR2 sequences are DFQATT and SNEGSKA (reference sequence). This sample is part of a study of read filtering for tumor transcriptome and immune sequencing. Study at large: After DNase treatment, RNA was made into whole-transcriptome libraries.

Overall study findings and caveats: IR-seq and RNA-seq agreed better without single-read clonotypes. Roughly 79% of IR-seq clonotypes had one read, totaling 3% to 4.5% of reads; RNA-seq: 74.6% and 44.6%.

Molecular barcoded adaptors covering alpha/delta and beta/gamma chains were used on approximately 400 ng RNA. Using its own MiXCR run on the reads, TCRdb lists one record per CDR3 protein. Seen here are 75,000 to 95,000 distinct CDR3 sequences, 20% to 25% observed once, and the top ten hold more than 9.5%. Bone marrow was sampled from every patient at the time of active disease. The sequence was collected from a donor aged 40 or older with multiple myeloma. Sequencing was done on a sample of a population of CD138-negative cells sorted from bone marrow. This sequence joins TRBV20-1 and TRBJ1-2; D is uncertain. For the CDR3, the DNA is TGCAGTGCGCAGCCTATTGAAAACTATGGCTACACCCTC. Amino acid sequence: CSAQPIENYGYTL.